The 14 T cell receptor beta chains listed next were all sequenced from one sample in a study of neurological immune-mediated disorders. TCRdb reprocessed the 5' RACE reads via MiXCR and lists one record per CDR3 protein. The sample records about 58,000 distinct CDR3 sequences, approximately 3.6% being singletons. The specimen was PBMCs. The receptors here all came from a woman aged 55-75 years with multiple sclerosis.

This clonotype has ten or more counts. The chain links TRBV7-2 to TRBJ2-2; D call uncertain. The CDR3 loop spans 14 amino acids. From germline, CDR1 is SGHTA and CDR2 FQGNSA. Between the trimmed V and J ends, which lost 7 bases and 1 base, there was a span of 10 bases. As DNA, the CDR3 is TGTGCCAGCACCCCGATGCGGAACACCGGGGAGCTGTTTTTT. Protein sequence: CASTPMRNTGELFF.

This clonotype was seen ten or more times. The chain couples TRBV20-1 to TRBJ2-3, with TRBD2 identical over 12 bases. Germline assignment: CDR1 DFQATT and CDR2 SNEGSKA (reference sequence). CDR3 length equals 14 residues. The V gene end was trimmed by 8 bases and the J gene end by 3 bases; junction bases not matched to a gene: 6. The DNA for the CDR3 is TGCAGTTCTACTAGCGGGAGGTTTACAGATACGCAGTATTTT. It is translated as CSSTSGRFTDTQYF.

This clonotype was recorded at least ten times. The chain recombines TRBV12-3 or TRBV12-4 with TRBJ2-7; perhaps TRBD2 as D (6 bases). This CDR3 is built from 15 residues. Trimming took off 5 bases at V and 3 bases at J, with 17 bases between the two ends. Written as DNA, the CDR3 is TGTGCCAGCAGTCCGGCGGGACTGGCCTACTACGAGCAGTACTTC. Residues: CASSPAGLAYYEQYF.

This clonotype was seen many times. The CDR3 here is CASSSPGLAGQEQFF. The CDR3 nucleotides are TGTGCCAGCAGCTCGCCGGGACTAGCGGGACAGGAGCAGTTCTTC. The chain has TRBV7-2 and TRBJ2-1; 13 nucleotides align to TRBD2. V gave up 4 bases and J gave up 10 bases; unmatched junction bases: 7. There are 15 residues in the CDR3. Germline loops: CDR1 SGHTA, CDR2 FQGNSA. Together with reference TRBV7-2 and TRBJ2-1, the CDR3 gives the full variable domain: GAGVSQSPSNKVTEKGKDVELRCDPISGHTALYWYRQSLGQGLEFLIYFQGNSAPDKSGLPSDRFSAERTGGSVSTLTIQRTQQEDSAVYLCASSSPGLAGQEQFFGPGTRLTVL.

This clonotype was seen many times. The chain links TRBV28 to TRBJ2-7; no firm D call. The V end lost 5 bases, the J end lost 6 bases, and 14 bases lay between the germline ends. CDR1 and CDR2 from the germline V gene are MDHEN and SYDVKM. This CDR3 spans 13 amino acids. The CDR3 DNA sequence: TGTGCCAGCAGTCCCCTCGGCGTCCCCGAGCAGTACTTC. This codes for CASSPLGVPEQYF. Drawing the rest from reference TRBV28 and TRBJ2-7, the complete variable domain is DVKVTQSSRYLVKRTGEKVFLECVQDMDHENMFWYRQDPGLGLRLIYFSYDVKMKEKGDIPEGYSVSREKKERFSLILESASTNQTSMYLCASSPLGVPEQYFGPGTRLTVT.

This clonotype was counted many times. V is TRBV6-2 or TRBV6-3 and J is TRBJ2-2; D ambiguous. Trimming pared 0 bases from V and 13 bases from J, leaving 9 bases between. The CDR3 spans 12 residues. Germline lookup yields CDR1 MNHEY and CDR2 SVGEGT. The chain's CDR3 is CASSYSQVGLFF. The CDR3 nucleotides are TGTGCCAGCAGTTACTCTCAGGTCGGGCTGTTTTTT.

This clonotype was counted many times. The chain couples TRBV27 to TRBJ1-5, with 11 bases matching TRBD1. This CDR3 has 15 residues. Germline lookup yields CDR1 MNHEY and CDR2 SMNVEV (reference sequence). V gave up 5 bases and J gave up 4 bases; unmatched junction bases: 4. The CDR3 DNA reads TGTGCCAGCAGTCCCGGGACAGGGGGTAATCAGCCCCAGCATTTT. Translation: CASSPGTGGNQPQHF.

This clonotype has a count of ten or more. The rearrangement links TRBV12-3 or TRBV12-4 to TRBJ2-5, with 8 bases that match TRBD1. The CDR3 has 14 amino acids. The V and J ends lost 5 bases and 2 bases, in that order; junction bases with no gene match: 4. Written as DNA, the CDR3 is TGTGCCAGCAGTCCCACAGGGGGACAAGAGACCCAGTACTTC. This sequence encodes CASSPTGGQETQYF.

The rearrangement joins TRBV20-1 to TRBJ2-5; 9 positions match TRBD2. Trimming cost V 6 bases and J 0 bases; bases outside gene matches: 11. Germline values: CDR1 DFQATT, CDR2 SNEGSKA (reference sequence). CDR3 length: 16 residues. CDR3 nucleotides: TGCAGTGCCGAAAAACATAGCGGGGGCTACCAAGAGACCCAGTACTTC. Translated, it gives CSAEKHSGGYQETQYF.

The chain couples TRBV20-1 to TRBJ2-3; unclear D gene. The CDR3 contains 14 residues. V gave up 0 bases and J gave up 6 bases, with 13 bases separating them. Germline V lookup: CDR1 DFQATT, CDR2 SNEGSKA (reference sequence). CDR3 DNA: TGCAGTGCTAGAGATCGGTATGAATGGGATACGCAGTATTTT. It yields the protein CSARDRYEWDTQYF.

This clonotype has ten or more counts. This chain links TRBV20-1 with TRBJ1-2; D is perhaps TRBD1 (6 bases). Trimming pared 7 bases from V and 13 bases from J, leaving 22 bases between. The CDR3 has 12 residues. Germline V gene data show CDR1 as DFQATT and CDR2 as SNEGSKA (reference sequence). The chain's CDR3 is CSVSTQGSVFTF. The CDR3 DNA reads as TGCAGTGTTAGTACCCAGGGGTCGGTATTCACCTTC.

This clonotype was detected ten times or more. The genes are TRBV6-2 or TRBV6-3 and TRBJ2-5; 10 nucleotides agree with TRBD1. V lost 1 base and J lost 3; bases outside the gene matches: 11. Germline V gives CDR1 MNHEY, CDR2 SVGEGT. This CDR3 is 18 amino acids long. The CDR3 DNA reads TGTGCCAGCAGTTACTTACAGGGGACCGGGACAGGGGAAGAGACCCAGTACTTC. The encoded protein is CASSYLQGTGTGEETQYF.

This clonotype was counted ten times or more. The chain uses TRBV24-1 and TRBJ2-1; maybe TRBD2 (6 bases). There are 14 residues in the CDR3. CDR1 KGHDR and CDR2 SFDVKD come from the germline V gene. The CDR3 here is CATEAGSSYNEQFF. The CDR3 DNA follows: TGTGCAACCGAGGCGGGGAGCTCCTACAATGAGCAGTTCTTC.

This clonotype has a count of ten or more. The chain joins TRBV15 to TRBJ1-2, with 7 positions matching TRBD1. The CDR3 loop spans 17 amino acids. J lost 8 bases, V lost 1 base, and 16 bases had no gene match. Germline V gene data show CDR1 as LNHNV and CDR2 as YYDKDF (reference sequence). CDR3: CATSRAPQGGLFLGYTF. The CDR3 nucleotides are TGTGCCACCAGCAGAGCTCCCCAAGGGGGCCTATTCTTAGGCTACACCTTC.